This T cell receptor (beta chain) was identified during a study of blood T cell repertoires in COVID-19. The overall study: COVID-19 samples collected from the United States, Italy and Spain covered acute and convalescent phases. From T cells, B-cell-depleted T cells, or PBMCs came the material, which was cDNA or gDNA.

Original processing methods: The authors estimated nucleated cell counts from reference gene primer amplification. Sequencing used immunoSEQ multiplex PCR; TCRdb keeps in-frame clones, though not all of them. The V and J calls and clone size come from that table; D and trimming were worked out from the DNA. This repertoire shows fewer than 150,000 clones, roughly 88% found once; its top ten account for 0.88%. The CDR3 spans 16 residues. The J segment lost 4 bases and the V segment lost 5 bases, leaving 7 bases of the junction unmatched. Germline CDR1 LGHNA, CDR2 YSLEER. The TCR was taken from a woman aged 50 to 60 with active or convalescent COVID-19. V is TRBV4-3 and J is TRBJ2-1; TRBD2 aligns across 11 bases. Specimen: peripheral blood. CDR3 in DNA: TGCGCCAGCAGCAGCGGACTAGCGGGCAAATACAATGAGCAGTTCTTC. Translated: CASSSGLAGKYNEQFF.